The clone carrying this TCR beta chain was counted at least ten times. This sample was included in a study of T-cell reconstitution after alpha-beta-depleted transplantation in children. With V trimmed by 0 bases and J by 4 bases, 1 base remained unmatched. The CDR3 runs 14 residues. Germline CDR1 SGHRS, CDR2 YFSETQ. The TCRbeta library incorporated unique molecular identifiers. TCRdb reprocessed the PCR reads with MiXCR, giving one entry per CDR3 protein. The sample shows 300,000 or so distinct CDR3 sequences, over 8% of them seen only once. This TCR was recovered from a human donor who donated a stem cell graft to a child with SCID. The V and J genes are TRBV5-1 and TRBJ1-1; 9 nucleotides align to TRBD1. The sequences come from PBMCs from the stem cell graft donor, collected from the stem cell graft. CDR3 DNA: TGCGCCAGCAGCTTGGCGACAGGGGGCACTGAAGCTTTCTTT. Its protein product is CASSLATGGTEAFF.